This passage covers 14 T cell receptor beta chains from one sample sequenced in a study of post-analysis software for immune sequencing data. Study-wide results and caveats: In patients, TRBV5-6, TRBV5-1 and TRBV20-1 belonged to 4 or 5 TRBV segments found more frequently than in controls.

Antigen specificity for these receptors is unknown. Incorporated into the TCR beta cDNA libraries were unique molecular identifiers, which served to reduce PCR and sequencing biases. TCRdb itself ran the PCR reads through MiXCR, one entry per CDR3 protein. The sample yields about 680,000 distinct CDR3 sequences, 55% to 60% seen once. Sample: blood. The receptors originated from a girl aged 2-10 years with multiple sclerosis.

This sequence joins TRBV7-3 and TRBJ2-5; tentatively, D is TRBD1 (6 bases). The J call may be in error: the DNA end matches TRBJ2-7 better. CDR1 is SGHTA and CDR2 is FQGTGA in the germline V gene. The CDR3 length is 15 residues. DNA for the CDR3: TGTGCCAGCAGCTTAAGAGGGGGTCTAGACCACGAGCAGTACTTC. It translates to CASSLRGGLDHEQYF.

The chain uses TRBV13 and TRBJ2-7, with TRBD2 matching over 9 bases. The CDR3 loop spans 17 amino acids. Trimming at V came to 5 bases and at J to 2 bases, leaving 13 bases not matched to a gene. Germline V gives CDR1 PRHDT, CDR2 FYEKMQ (reference sequence). CDR3 sequence: CASSRVGPSGKTYEQYF. Written as DNA, the CDR3 is TGTGCCAGCAGCCGTGTAGGCCCTAGCGGGAAAACCTACGAGCAGTACTTC.

This clonotype was seen a handful of times. The V and J genes are TRBV5-1 and TRBJ2-5; 8 bases fit TRBD1. This CDR3 is 15 amino acids long. Germline loops: CDR1 SGHRS, CDR2 YFSETQ. The junction had 5 bases not matched to a gene; V was cut back by 0 bases and J by 4 bases. CDR3 in DNA: TGCGCCAGCAGCTTGGCAAGGCAGGGGGCAGAGACCCAGTACTTC. It specifies CASSLARQGAETQYF. Full variable domain (outside the CDR3, taken from reference TRBV5-1 and TRBJ2-5): KAGVTQTPRYLIKTRGQQVTLSCSPISGHRSVSWYQQTPGQGLQFLFEYFSETQRNKGNFPGRFSGRQFSNSRSEMNVSTLELGDSALYLCASSLARQGAETQYFGPGTRLLVL.

This clonotype was detected only once. The CDR3 region is CASSFSWTGGSQPQHF. The CDR3 DNA is TGTGCCAGCAGTTTTTCCTGGACAGGGGGAAGTCAGCCCCAGCATTTT. J is TRBJ1-5 and V is TRBV27; 10 positions match TRBD1. CDR3 size: 16 residues. Trimming at V came to 3 bases and at J to 6 bases, leaving 8 bases not matched to a gene. Looked up from germline, CDR1 is MNHEY and CDR2 is SMNVEV (reference sequence).

The chain is built from TRBV12-3 or TRBV12-4 and TRBJ2-5; 7 bases align to TRBD2. V shed 6 bases, J shed 0 bases, and the junction held 1 base outside the gene matches. The CDR3 has 13 amino acids. Here the CDR3 reads CASRLADQETQYF. CDR3 sequence (DNA): TGTGCCAGCAGGCTAGCGGACCAAGAGACCCAGTACTTC.

This chain uses TRBV7-8 with TRBJ2-7; the match to TRBD2 covers 10 bases. Germline CDR1 and CDR2: SGHVS and FQNEAQ. V gave up 1 base and J gave up 2 bases; unmatched junction bases: 5. CDR3 length equals 16 residues. CDR3 residues: CASSLVVAGGPYEQYF. The DNA of the CDR3 is TGTGCCAGCAGCTTAGTAGTAGCGGGGGGCCCCTACGAGCAGTACTTC.

The V call is TRBV6-2 or TRBV6-3, the J call TRBJ2-3, with D tentatively TRBD2 (6 bases). There are 14 residues in the CDR3. Deletions cut 10 bases from V and 0 bases from J, with 14 bases between. CDR1 MNHEY and CDR2 SVGEGT come from the germline V gene. CDR3 in DNA: TGTGCCACCCGAGAGCGGGTGAGCACAGATACGCAGTATTTT. This translates into CATRERVSTDTQYF.

V is TRBV6-2 or TRBV6-3 and J is TRBJ1-2; D unresolved. Trimming shortened V by 4 bases and J by 8 bases, and 11 bases separated the two germline ends. The germline V gene encodes CDR1 MNHEY and CDR2 SVGEGT. The CDR3 has 12 amino acids. The CDR3 region is CASSSSSRGYTF. CDR3 DNA: TGTGCCAGCAGTTCGTCCTCCAGGGGCTACACCTTC.

The CDR3 loop reads CAIRASDRPYEQYF. Written as DNA, the CDR3 is TGTGCCATCAGAGCCTCCGACCGCCCCTACGAGCAGTACTTC. V gene TRBV10-3 combines with J gene TRBJ2-7, with no clear D. Trimming took off 6 bases at V and 2 bases at J, with 14 bases between the two ends. This CDR3 is 14 amino acids long. The germline V gene has CDR1 ENHRY and CDR2 SYGVKD.

The chain links TRBV3-1 to TRBJ2-1; D is uncertain. This CDR3 is 14 amino acids long. Germline CDR1 LGHDT, CDR2 YNNKEL (reference sequence). Trimming took off 1 base at V and 3 bases at J, with 7 bases between the two ends. In nucleotides, the CDR3 is TGTGCCAGCAGCCAAGTTAACAACTACAATGAGCAGTTCTTC. Protein sequence: CASSQVNNYNEQFF.

J is TRBJ2-4 and V is TRBV7-2; possible D gene TRBD1, 6 bases. CDR1 SGHTA and CDR2 FQGNSA come from the germline V gene. The length of the CDR3 is 13 residues. The V and J ends lost 6 bases and 9 bases respectively, with 15 bases between them. CDR3 sequence reads: CASSPNQGSIQYF. The CDR3, as DNA: TGTGCCAGCAGTCCAAACCAGGGGAGCATTCAGTACTTC.

The chain carries TRBV25-1 and TRBJ2-1, with 7 bases identical to TRBD2. The junction had 5 bases not matched to a gene; V was cut back by 3 bases and J by 0 bases. Germline CDR1 reads MGHDK; CDR2 reads SYGVNS. This CDR3 contains 16 residues. The DNA for the CDR3 is TGTGCCAGCAGTGATACGAGGGAGGGCTCCTACAATGAGCAGTTCTTC. Amino acids: CASSDTREGSYNEQFF.

CDR3 sequence (DNA): TGCAGCGGGGTCTTTTCCTACGAGCAGTACTTC. This gives the protein CSGVFSYEQYF. The gene calls are TRBV29-1 and TRBJ2-7; D remains unclear. The V gene's germline CDR1 is SQVTM and CDR2 ANQGSEA. V lost 7 bases to trimming and J lost 1 base, with 8 bases between them. This CDR3 contains 11 residues.

This chain connects TRBV7-6 to TRBJ2-3; D is undetermined. The V gene's germline CDR1 is SGHVS and CDR2 FNYEAQ. Trimming stripped 5 bases from V and 1 base from J, with 13 bases between. There are 15 residues in the CDR3. The CDR3 region is CASSPSFRRTDTQYF. DNA of the CDR3: TGTGCCAGCAGCCCCTCGTTCCGACGCACAGATACGCAGTATTTT.